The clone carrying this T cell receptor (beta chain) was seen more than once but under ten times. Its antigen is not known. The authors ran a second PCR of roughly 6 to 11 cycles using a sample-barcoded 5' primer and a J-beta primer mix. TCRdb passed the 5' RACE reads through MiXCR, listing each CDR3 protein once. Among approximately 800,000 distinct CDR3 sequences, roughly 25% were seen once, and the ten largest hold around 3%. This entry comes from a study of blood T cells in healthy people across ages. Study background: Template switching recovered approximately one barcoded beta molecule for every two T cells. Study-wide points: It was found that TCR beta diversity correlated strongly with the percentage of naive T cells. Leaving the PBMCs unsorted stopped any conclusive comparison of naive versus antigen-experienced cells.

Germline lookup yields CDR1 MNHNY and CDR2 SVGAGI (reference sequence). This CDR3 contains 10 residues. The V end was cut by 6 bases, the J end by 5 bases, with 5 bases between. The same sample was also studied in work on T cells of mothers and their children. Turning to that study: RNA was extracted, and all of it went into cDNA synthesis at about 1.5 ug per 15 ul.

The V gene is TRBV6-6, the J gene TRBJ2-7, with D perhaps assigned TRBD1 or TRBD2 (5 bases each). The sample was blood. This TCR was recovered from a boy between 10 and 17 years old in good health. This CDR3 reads CASRGDEQYF. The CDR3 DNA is TGTGCCAGCAGGGGGGACGAGCAGTACTTC.